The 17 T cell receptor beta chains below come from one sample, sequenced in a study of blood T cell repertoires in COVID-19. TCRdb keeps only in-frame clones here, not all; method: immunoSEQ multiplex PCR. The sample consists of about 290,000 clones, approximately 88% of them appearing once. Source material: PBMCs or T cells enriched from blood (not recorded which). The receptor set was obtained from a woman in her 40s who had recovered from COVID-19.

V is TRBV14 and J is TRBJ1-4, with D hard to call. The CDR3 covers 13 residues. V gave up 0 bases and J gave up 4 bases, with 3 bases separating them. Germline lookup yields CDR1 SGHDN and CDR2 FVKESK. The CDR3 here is CASSQDNNEKLFF. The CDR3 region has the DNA TGTGCCAGCAGCCAAGACAATAATGAAAAACTGTTTTTT. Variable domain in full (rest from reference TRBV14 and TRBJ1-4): EAGVTQFPSHSVIEKGQTVTLRCDPISGHDNLYWYRRVMGKEIKFLLHFVKESKQDESGMPNNRFLAERTGGTYSTLKVQPAELEDSGVYFCASSQDNNEKLFFGSGTQLSVL.

CDR3 loop: CARSCTAGTGLPPCYGYTF. In DNA, the CDR3 is TGTGCCAGAAGCTGCACTGCCGGGACAGGGTTGCCCCCGTGCTATGGCTACACCTTC. The rearrangement uses TRBV5-3 and TRBJ1-2; 9 bases align to TRBD1. TRBV5-3 is identified as an open reading frame with a role that is uncertain. The V and J ends lost 3 bases and 4 bases, in that order; junction bases with no gene match: 19. The CDR3 is made up of 19 amino acids.

DNA for the CDR3: TGCGCCAGCAGCCACAATAAGTGGGGACAGGGGGCAAAGAACACTGAAGCTTTCTTT. Its protein is CASSHNKWGQGAKNTEAFF. The chain links TRBV4-1 to TRBJ1-1, with 12 positions matching TRBD1. CDR3 length: 19 residues. The J segment lost 1 base and the V segment lost 3 bases, leaving 12 bases of the junction unmatched. Germline lookup yields CDR1 MGHRA and CDR2 YSYEKL.

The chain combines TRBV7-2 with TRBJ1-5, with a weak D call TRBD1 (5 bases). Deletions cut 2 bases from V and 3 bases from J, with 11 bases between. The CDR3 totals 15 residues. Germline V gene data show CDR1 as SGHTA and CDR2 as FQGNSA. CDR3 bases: TGTGCCAGCAGCTTAAGGCAGGGAAACAATCAGCCCCAGCATTTT. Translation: CASSLRQGNNQPQHF.

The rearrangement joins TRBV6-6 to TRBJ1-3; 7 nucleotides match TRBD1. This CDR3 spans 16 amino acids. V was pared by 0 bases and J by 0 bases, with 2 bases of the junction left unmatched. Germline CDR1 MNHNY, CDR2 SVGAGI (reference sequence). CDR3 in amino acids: CASSYSGGGSGNTIYF. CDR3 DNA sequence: TGTGCCAGCAGTTACTCAGGGGGCGGCTCTGGAAACACCATATATTTT.

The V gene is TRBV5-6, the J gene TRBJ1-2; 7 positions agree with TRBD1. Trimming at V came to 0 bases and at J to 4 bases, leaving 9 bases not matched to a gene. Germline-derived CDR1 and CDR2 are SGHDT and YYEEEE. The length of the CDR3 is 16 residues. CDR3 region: CASSLVGTELLYGYTF. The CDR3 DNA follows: TGTGCCAGCAGCTTGGTCGGGACAGAGCTACTCTATGGCTACACCTTC.

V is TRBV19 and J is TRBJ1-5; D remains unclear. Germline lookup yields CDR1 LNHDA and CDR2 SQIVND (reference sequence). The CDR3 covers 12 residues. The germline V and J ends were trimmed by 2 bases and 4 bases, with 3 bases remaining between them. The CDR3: CASSITNQPQHF. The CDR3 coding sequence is TGTGCCAGTAGTATAACAAATCAGCCCCAGCATTTT.

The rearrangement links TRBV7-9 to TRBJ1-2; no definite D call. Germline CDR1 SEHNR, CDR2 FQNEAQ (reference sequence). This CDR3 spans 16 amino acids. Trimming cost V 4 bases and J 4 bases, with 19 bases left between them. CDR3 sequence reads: CASSSLLERGVYGYTF. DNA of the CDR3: TGTGCCAGCAGCTCCCTACTTGAGCGGGGTGTCTATGGCTACACCTTC.

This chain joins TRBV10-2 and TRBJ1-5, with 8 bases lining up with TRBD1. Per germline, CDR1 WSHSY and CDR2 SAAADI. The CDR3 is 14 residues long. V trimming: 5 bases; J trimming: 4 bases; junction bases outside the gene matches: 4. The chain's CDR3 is CASSQTGVNQPQHF. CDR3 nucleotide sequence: TGCGCCAGCAGTCAGACAGGGGTGAATCAGCCCCAGCATTTT.

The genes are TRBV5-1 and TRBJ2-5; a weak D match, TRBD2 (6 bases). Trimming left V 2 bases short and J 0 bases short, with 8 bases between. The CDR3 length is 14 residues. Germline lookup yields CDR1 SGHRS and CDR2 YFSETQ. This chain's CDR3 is CASSFGGNQETQYF. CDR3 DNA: TGCGCCAGCAGCTTCGGAGGGAACCAAGAGACCCAGTACTTC. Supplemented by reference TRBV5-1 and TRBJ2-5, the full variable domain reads KAGVTQTPRYLIKTRGQQVTLSCSPISGHRSVSWYQQTPGQGLQFLFEYFSETQRNKGNFPGRFSGRQFSNSRSEMNVSTLELGDSALYLCASSFGGNQETQYFGPGTRLLVL.

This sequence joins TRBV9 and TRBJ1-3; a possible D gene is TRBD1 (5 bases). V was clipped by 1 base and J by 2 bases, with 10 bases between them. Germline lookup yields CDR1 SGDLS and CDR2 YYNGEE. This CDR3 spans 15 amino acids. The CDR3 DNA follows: TGTGCCAGCAGCGTATGGGGGGAGACTGGAAACACCATATATTTT. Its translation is CASSVWGETGNTIYF.

This CDR3 is CASGGNSGMSYNEQFF. CDR3 nucleotide sequence: TGCGCCAGCGGGGGAAATAGCGGGATGTCCTACAATGAGCAGTTCTTC. The rearrangement joins TRBV5-1 to TRBJ2-1, with 8 nucleotides matching TRBD2. Losses at the gene ends were 7 bases for V and 1 base for J; bases not matched to a gene: 10. The CDR3 has 16 amino acids. CDR1 is SGHRS and CDR2 is YFSETQ in the germline V gene.

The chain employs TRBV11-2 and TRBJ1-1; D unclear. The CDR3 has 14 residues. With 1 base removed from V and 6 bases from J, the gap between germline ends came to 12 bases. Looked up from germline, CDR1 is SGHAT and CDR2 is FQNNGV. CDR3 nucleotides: TGTGCCAGCAGCTTAGCGGGGAGGGCTCCTGAAGCTTTCTTT. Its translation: CASSLAGRAPEAFF.

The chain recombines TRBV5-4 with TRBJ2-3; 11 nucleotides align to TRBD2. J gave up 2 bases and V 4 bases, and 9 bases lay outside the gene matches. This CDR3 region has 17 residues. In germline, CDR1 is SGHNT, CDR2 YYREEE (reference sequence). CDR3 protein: CASSPNLAGGATDTQYF. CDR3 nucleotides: TGTGCCAGCAGCCCCAATCTAGCGGGGGGCGCCACAGATACGCAGTATTTT. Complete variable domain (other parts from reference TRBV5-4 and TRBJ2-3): ETGVTQSPTHLIKTRGQQVTLRCSSQSGHNTVSWYQQALGQGPQFIFQYYREEENGRGNFPPRFSGLQFPNYSSELNVNALELDDSALYLCASSPNLAGGATDTQYFGPGTRLTVL.

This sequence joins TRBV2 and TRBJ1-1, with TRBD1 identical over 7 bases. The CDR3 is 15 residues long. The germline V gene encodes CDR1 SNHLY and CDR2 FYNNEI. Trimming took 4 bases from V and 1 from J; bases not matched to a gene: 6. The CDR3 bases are TGTGCCAGCAGTGGACAGGGAAACTGGAACACTGAAGCTTTCTTT. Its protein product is CASSGQGNWNTEAFF.

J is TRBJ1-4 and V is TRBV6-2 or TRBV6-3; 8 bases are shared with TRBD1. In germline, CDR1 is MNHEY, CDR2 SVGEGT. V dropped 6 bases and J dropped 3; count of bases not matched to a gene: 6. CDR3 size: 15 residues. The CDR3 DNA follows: TGTGCCAGCAGCAAGGACAGGGTGGCTAATGAAAAACTGTTTTTT. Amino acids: CASSKDRVANEKLFF.

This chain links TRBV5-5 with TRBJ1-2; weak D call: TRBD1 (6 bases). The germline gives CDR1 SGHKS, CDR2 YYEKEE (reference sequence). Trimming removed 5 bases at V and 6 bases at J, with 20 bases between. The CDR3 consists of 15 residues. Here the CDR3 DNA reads TGTGCCAGCAGTTTAGACAGGCTTTCTGCTCATGGCTACACCTTC. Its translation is CASSLDRLSAHGYTF.